The present entry profiles one TCR beta chain with its context. This entry comes from a study of blood T cell repertoires in COVID-19. Germline CDR1 MDHEN, CDR2 SYDVKM. The CDR3 runs to 18 residues. Trimming pared 1 base from V and 0 bases from J, leaving 18 bases between. The authors' processing: Amplifying reference gene primers gave estimates of nucleated cell counts. Here immunoSEQ multiplex PCR was the method, and the copy in TCRdb shows in-frame clones only, minus some. V, J and clone size reflect that table, while D and trimming were determined from the DNA. The data show fewer than 450,000 clones, with over 80% seen just once and about 6% held by the top ten. Enrolment of Seattle patients took place during active infection, and they were followed longitudinally.

This chain connects TRBV28 to TRBJ1-1; a weak D match, TRBD1 (5 bases). The specimen was peripheral blood. This TCR was sampled from a woman in her forties or fifties with COVID-19, enrolled during active disease. DNA of the CDR3: TGTGCCAGCAGTTTATTTACTCGCGTGGGGGGGGTGAACACTGAAGCTTTCTTT. Residues: CASSLFTRVGGVNTEAFF.